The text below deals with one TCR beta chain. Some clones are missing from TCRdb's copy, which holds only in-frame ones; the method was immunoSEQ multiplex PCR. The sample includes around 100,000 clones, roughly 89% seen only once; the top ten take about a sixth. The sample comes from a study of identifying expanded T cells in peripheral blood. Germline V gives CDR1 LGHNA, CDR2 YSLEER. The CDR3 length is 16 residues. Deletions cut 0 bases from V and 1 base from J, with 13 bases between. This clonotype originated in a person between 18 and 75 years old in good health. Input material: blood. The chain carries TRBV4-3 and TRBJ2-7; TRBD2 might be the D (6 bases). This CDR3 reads CASSQDRAGKSYEQYF. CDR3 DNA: TGCGCCAGCAGCCAAGATAGGGCGGGGAAATCCTACGAGCAGTACTTC.